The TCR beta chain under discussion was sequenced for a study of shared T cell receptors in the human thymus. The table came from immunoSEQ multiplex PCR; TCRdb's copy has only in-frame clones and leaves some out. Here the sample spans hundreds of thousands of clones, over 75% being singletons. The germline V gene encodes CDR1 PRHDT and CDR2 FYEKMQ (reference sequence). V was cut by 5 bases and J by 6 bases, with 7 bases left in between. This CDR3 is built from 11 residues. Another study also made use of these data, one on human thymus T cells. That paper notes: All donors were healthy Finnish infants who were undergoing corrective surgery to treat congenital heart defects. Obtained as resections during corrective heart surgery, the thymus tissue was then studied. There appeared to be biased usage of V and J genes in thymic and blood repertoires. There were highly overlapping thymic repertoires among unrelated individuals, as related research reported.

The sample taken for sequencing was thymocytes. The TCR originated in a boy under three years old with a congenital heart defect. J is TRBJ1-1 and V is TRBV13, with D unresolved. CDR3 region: CASSPQAEAFF. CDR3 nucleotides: TGTGCCAGCAGCCCCCAGGCTGAAGCTTTCTTT. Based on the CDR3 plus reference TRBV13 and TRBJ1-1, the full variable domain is AAGVIQSPRHLIKEKRETATLKCYPIPRHDTVYWYQQGPGQDPQFLISFYEKMQSDKGSIPDRFSAQQFSDYHSELNMSSLELGDSALYFCASSPQAEAFFGQGTRLTVV.